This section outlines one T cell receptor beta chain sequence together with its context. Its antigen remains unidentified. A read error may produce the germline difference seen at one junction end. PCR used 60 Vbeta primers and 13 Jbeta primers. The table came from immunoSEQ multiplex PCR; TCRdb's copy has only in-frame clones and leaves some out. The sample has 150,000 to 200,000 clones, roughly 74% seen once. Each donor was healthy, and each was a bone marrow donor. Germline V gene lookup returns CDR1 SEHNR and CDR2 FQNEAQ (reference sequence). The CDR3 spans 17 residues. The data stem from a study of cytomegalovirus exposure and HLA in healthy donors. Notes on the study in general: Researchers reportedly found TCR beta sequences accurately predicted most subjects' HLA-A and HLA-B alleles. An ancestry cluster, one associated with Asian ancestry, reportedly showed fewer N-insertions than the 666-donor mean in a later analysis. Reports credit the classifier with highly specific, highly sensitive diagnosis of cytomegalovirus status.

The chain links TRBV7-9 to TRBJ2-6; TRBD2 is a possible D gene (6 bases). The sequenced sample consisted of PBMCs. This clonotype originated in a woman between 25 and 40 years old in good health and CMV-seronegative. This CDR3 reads CSSSPRTGSSGANVLTF. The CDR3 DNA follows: TGTTCCAGCAGCCCCCGGACCGGGAGCTCTGGGGCCAACGTCCTGACTTTC.